The text below deals with one T cell receptor (beta chain). Its antigen is not known. The CDR3 extends over 17 amino acids. J was trimmed by 4 bases and V by 5 bases; bases with no gene match: 12. Germline CDR1 and CDR2: LGHNA and YNFKEQ. These data originate in a study of OX40 agonist ivuxolimab in advanced cancers. The assay was immunoSEQ multiplex PCR, and TCRdb's table has in-frame clones only and misses some. The profile covers tens of thousands of clones, with around 80% appearing a single time and roughly 1.1% taken by the ten largest. People who had autoimmune disease history or systemic immunosuppression were excluded. Study-level findings and limits: Some patients without response likewise showed low normalized clonal expansion.

The clonotype comes from an adult with an advanced solid tumor such as melanoma, head and neck, liver or kidney cancer. The starting material was CD4+ or CD8+ T cells sorted from blood, obtained in a trial of the OX40 agonist ivuxolimab. The chain is built from TRBV4-2 and TRBJ2-2; 8 bases are shared with TRBD2. For the CDR3, the DNA is TGTGCCAGCAGCTTCCTTGGCGGGGGGACTTCCACCGGGGAGCTGTTTTTT. Encoded protein: CASSFLGGGTSTGELFF.